This T cell receptor beta chain was identified during a study of blood T cell repertoires in COVID-19 (dated by TCRdb to the early 2020s). In the study overall: Collaborator samples came from the United States, Italy and Spain and covered acute and convalescent phases of COVID-19. The prospective study material was composed of cDNA or gDNA derived from T cells, B-cell-depleted T cells, or PBMCs. The dataset comprised deeply sampled blood TCRbeta repertoires from subjects exposed to, actively infected with, or recovered from COVID-19. The repertoires were released in a freely available public database meant as a resource for research on the immune response to SARS-CoV-2. The samples were drawn from two sources: the first 160 participants of the ongoing ImmuneRACE study, and over 950 subjects contributed by 6 global collaborators. A de-identified subject ID, COVID-19 status, age in years and sex were almost always included in the sample metadata. HLA class I and class II types, where available, came from metadata supplied by the sample provider rather than from assay-based typing. What the study reported, not specific to this receptor: How much clinical and demographic metadata was included differed by source and by participant, and the metadata was provided uncurated.

Reading from cysteine to phenylalanine, the CDR3 counts 16 amino acids. Just the 48-base CDR3 DNA is kept, in frame starting at base 1. At the junction V is shortened by 1 base and J by 5 bases, with 18 bases in between. Per the germline V gene, LGHNA is the CDR1 and YSLEER is the CDR2. TCRbeta CDR3 regions were amplified from genomic DNA by means of the immunoSEQ Assay, a bias-controlled multiplex PCR. Per the original workflow: The number of nucleated cells in each sample was estimated by amplification of reference gene primers within the assay. To quantify the absolute abundance of each unique TCRbeta CDR3 rearrangement, sequence reads were collapsed and filtered. For each sample, productive Simpson clonality was calculated by taking the square root of Simpson's diversity index across productive rearrangements. What TCRdb holds here is the immuneACCESS table cut down to in-frame rearrangements. Part of the clones is not present; checked against another copy, under half of the missing clones reflect an unresolved V gene, and the others are unexplained. The D gene and trimming were derived from the DNA, and the V and J assignments and clone size from that table. The sample table contains 120,000 or so clones; only one count was recorded for over 85% of them. The ten biggest clones cover 4% to 5% of the sample.

On this clone: Its antigen specificity is not known. The sample holds no much larger clone one base away, and base qualities are not on file.

In Seattle, one collaborating source enrolled patients while the infection was active and tracked those patients longitudinally over the course of disease. Collaborating institutions collected whole blood in K2EDTA tubes following their own protocols. For TCRbeta analysis, collaborators shipped samples as frozen whole blood, isolated PBMCs, or DNA extracted from either of those sample types. Sequenced input: peripheral blood. This chain joins TRBV4-3 to TRBJ2-7; TRBD1 might be the D gene, on 6 matching bases. The sequence came from a man aged 55 to 69 with COVID-19, enrolled during active disease. The CDR3 is CASSQVSGRGGHEQYF. The DNA is TGCGCCAGCAGCCAAGTGAGCGGCAGGGGTGGCCACGAGCAGTACTTC.